These T cell receptor beta chains were read from a single sample in a study of CDR3 diversity in severe acne. From the PCR reads, TCRdb called clonotypes with MiXCR, one entry per CDR3 protein. The sample has tens of thousands of distinct CDR3 sequences; around 50% are singletons. Sequences were obtained from blood. Every receptor here comes from a male donor in good health, without acne. CDR3s include the opening cysteine and the closing phenylalanine or tryptophan. A D gene is named only where the DNA matches it firmly. Clone size is shown for a subset of rows, as once, few, many or a class of expanded clone.

j_gene: TRBJ2-7; abundance: -; v_gene: TRBV20-1; d_gene: TRBD1; CDR3nt: TGCAGTGCGCCGGGACAGGGGGACGAGCAGTACTTC; CDR3aa: CSAPGQGDEQYF
j_gene: TRBJ1-1; abundance: -; v_gene: TRBV15; d_gene: TRBD1; CDR3nt: TGTGCCACCAGCAGAGGGGACAGGGTGAACACTGAAGCTTTCTTT; CDR3aa: CATSRGDRVNTEAFF
j_gene: TRBJ2-5; abundance: many; v_gene: TRBV7-8; d_gene: -; CDR3nt: TGTGCCAGCAGCTTATCTGTTGGTGGGGGGTCTGTTAGATTTCTCCAAGAGACCCAGTACTTC; CDR3aa: CASSLSVGGGSVRFLQETQYF
j_gene: TRBJ2-5; abundance: few; v_gene: TRBV9; d_gene: -; CDR3nt: TGTGCCAGCAGCGGGGACCAGAGAGGAGAGACCCAGTACTTC; CDR3aa: CASSGDQRGETQYF
j_gene: TRBJ1-2; abundance: -; v_gene: TRBV15; d_gene: TRBD1; CDR3nt: TGTGCCACCAGCCAGGGGGCTAAAGCTAACTATGGCTACACCTTC; CDR3aa: CATSQGAKANYGYTF
j_gene: TRBJ1-1; abundance: many; v_gene: TRBV11-2; d_gene: -; CDR3nt: TGTGCCAGCAGCTTAGGTGGGGCCGGAGCTTTCTTT; CDR3aa: CASSLGGAGAFF
j_gene: TRBJ2-7; abundance: many; v_gene: TRBV7-6; d_gene: -; CDR3nt: TGTGCCAGCAGCTTAACTCCAGACAGGCCCTACGAGCAGTACTTC; CDR3aa: CASSLTPDRPYEQYF
j_gene: TRBJ1-3; abundance: -; v_gene: TRBV5-4; d_gene: TRBD1; CDR3nt: TGTGCCAGCAGCTTGGACAGGGGAGGAGGAAACACCATATATTTT; CDR3aa: CASSLDRGGGNTIYF
j_gene: TRBJ2-7; abundance: -; v_gene: TRBV25-1; d_gene: -; CDR3nt: TGTGCCAGCAGTCTCCGTCGGGGGTTAGACTACGAGCAGTACTTC; CDR3aa: CASSLRRGLDYEQYF
j_gene: TRBJ1-2; abundance: many; v_gene: TRBV24-1; d_gene: -; CDR3nt: TGTGCCACCAGTGATTCAGGGGCCCCCTATGGCTACACCTTC; CDR3aa: CATSDSGAPYGYTF
j_gene: TRBJ2-3; abundance: -; v_gene: TRBV19; d_gene: TRBD2; CDR3nt: TGTGCCAGTAGTACTCTAGCGGGGGGCACAGATACGCAGTATTTT; CDR3aa: CASSTLAGGTDTQYF
j_gene: TRBJ2-7; abundance: -; v_gene: TRBV6-1; d_gene: -; CDR3nt: TGTGCCAGCTCAGGGTACAATCAGCCCCACGAGCAGTACTTC; CDR3aa: CASSGYNQPHEQYF
j_gene: TRBJ2-7; abundance: many; v_gene: TRBV6-7; d_gene: -; CDR3nt: TGTGCCAGCAGTTACTCCGGGGAACCTCGTCAACGCGTTACAGGGTACGAGCAGTACTTC; CDR3aa: CASSYSGEPRQRVTGYEQYF
j_gene: TRBJ1-2; abundance: many; v_gene: TRBV4-1; d_gene: -; CDR3nt: TGCGCCAGCAGCCAAGAGAGGGTGGGTAACTATGGCTACACCTTC; CDR3aa: CASSQERVGNYGYTF
j_gene: TRBJ1-6; abundance: medium-sized; v_gene: TRBV6-4; d_gene: -; CDR3nt: TGTGCCAGCAGTGACAAGGGTTATAATTCACCCCTCCACTTT; CDR3aa: CASSDKGYNSPLHF
j_gene: TRBJ1-5; abundance: once; v_gene: TRBV24-1; d_gene: -; CDR3nt: TGTGCCACCAGTGATTTACGGACCAATCAGCCCCAGCATTTT; CDR3aa: CATSDLRTNQPQHF
j_gene: TRBJ2-1; abundance: -; v_gene: TRBV7-9; d_gene: TRBD2; CDR3nt: TGTGCCAGCAGCATCGGGACTAGCGGGGGGGCGGGTGAGCAGTTCTTC; CDR3aa: CASSIGTSGGAGEQFF
j_gene: TRBJ1-3; abundance: -; v_gene: TRBV4-1; d_gene: -; CDR3nt: TGCGCCAGCAGCCCCACCGGCTTGGGGGGAAACACCATATATTTT; CDR3aa: CASSPTGLGGNTIYF
j_gene: TRBJ1-2; abundance: -; v_gene: TRBV24-1; d_gene: -; CDR3nt: TGTGCCACCAGTGGGGGGGACGGCCTACCTCAGACCTATGGCTACACCTTC; CDR3aa: CATSGGDGLPQTYGYTF
j_gene: TRBJ2-1; abundance: many; v_gene: TRBV12-3/TRBV12-4; d_gene: -; CDR3nt: TGTGCCAGCAGTTTGACCAGCGTACACAATGAGCAGTTCTTC; CDR3aa: CASSLTSVHNEQFF
j_gene: TRBJ1-2; abundance: -; v_gene: TRBV24-1; d_gene: -; CDR3nt: TGTGCCAGCAGGCCGGGACAAATTAACTATGGCTACACCTTC; CDR3aa: CASRPGQINYGYTF
j_gene: TRBJ2-7; abundance: medium-sized; v_gene: TRBV2; d_gene: -; CDR3nt: TGTGCCAGCACCAGTGGGCAGGACTACGAGCAGTACTTC; CDR3aa: CASTSGQDYEQYF
j_gene: TRBJ2-1; abundance: -; v_gene: TRBV7-7; d_gene: TRBD1; CDR3nt: TGTGCTAGCAGCTCGGGACAGGGATACAATGAGCAGTTCTTC; CDR3aa: CASSSGQGYNEQFF
j_gene: TRBJ2-7; abundance: -; v_gene: TRBV20-1; d_gene: TRBD2; CDR3nt: TGCAGTGCCACCCCCTTAGCGGGAGGTTACGAGCAGTACTTC; CDR3aa: CSATPLAGGYEQYF
j_gene: TRBJ2-3; abundance: -; v_gene: TRBV25-1; d_gene: -; CDR3nt: TGTGCCAGCACCCCAACCGGGACGGGGACCACAGATACGCAGTATTTT; CDR3aa: CASTPTGTGTTDTQYF
j_gene: TRBJ2-2; abundance: few; v_gene: TRBV24-1; d_gene: TRBD1; CDR3nt: TGTGCCACCAGTGACCCCGACAGGGGGCTCGCCGGGGAGCTGTTTTTT; CDR3aa: CATSDPDRGLAGELFF
j_gene: TRBJ2-7; abundance: -; v_gene: TRBV15; d_gene: TRBD2; CDR3nt: TGTGCCACCAGCAGAGAGGCTAGCGGGAGGTCCGAGCAGTACTTC; CDR3aa: CATSREASGRSEQYF
j_gene: TRBJ2-7; abundance: medium-sized; v_gene: TRBV20-1; d_gene: -; CDR3nt: TGCAGTTGGCAATTCTCCTACGAGCAGTACTTC; CDR3aa: CSWQFSYEQYF
j_gene: TRBJ2-7; abundance: -; v_gene: TRBV2; d_gene: TRBD2; CDR3nt: TGTGCCCGAACCTGGGTAGCGGGAGTCTACGAGCAGTACTTC; CDR3aa: CARTWVAGVYEQYF
j_gene: TRBJ2-1; abundance: -; v_gene: TRBV7-2; d_gene: TRBD2; CDR3nt: TGTGCCAGCAGCTTAGGACTAGCGAGGCACAATGAGCAGTTCTTC; CDR3aa: CASSLGLARHNEQFF
j_gene: TRBJ1-6; abundance: -; v_gene: TRBV4-1; d_gene: -; CDR3nt: TGCGCCAGCAGCCAACCGGGGAGTTATTCACCCCTCCACTTT; CDR3aa: CASSQPGSYSPLHF
j_gene: TRBJ1-2; abundance: -; v_gene: TRBV20-1; d_gene: -; CDR3nt: TGCAGTGCTAGTTTAGATGGCTACACCTTC; CDR3aa: CSASLDGYTF
j_gene: TRBJ1-2; abundance: -; v_gene: TRBV19; d_gene: -; CDR3nt: TGTGCCAGTAGGATAACGGGGGCACCTGGCTACACCTTC; CDR3aa: CASRITGAPGYTF
j_gene: TRBJ2-5; abundance: -; v_gene: TRBV24-1; d_gene: TRBD2; CDR3nt: TGTGCCACCAGTGCAGCGGGGGGCGCGGGTGAGACCCAGTACTTC; CDR3aa: CATSAAGGAGETQYF
j_gene: TRBJ2-3; abundance: many; v_gene: TRBV10-3; d_gene: -; CDR3nt: TGTGCCACGACTAGTGTAAGCCCAGATACGCAGTATTTT; CDR3aa: CATTSVSPDTQYF
j_gene: TRBJ1-1; abundance: -; v_gene: TRBV27; d_gene: -; CDR3nt: TGTGCCAGCAGTAAGTCCGCAGACACTGAAGCTTTCTTT; CDR3aa: CASSKSADTEAFF
j_gene: TRBJ1-2; abundance: few; v_gene: TRBV12-3/TRBV12-4; d_gene: -; CDR3nt: TGTGCCAGCAGTTTTACTCTGGGCTATGGCTACACCTTC; CDR3aa: CASSFTLGYGYTF
j_gene: TRBJ1-2; abundance: -; v_gene: TRBV10-2; d_gene: TRBD1; CDR3nt: TGCGCCAGCAGTGTTTCCGGGACAGGGTATGGCTACACCTTC; CDR3aa: CASSVSGTGYGYTF
j_gene: TRBJ1-1; abundance: many; v_gene: TRBV7-9; d_gene: -; CDR3nt: TGTGCCAGCAGTCTAGGGGTCGGGATGGCTTTCTTT; CDR3aa: CASSLGVGMAFF
j_gene: TRBJ1-2; abundance: many; v_gene: TRBV10-1; d_gene: TRBD1; CDR3nt: TGCGCCAGCAGTGACCGGACAGGGGGCATCTATGGCTACACCTTC; CDR3aa: CASSDRTGGIYGYTF
j_gene: TRBJ2-2; abundance: -; v_gene: TRBV7-8; d_gene: -; CDR3nt: TGTGCCAGCAGCGCCCAAGTGTATGGGTCCGGGGAGCTGTTTTTT; CDR3aa: CASSAQVYGSGELFF
j_gene: TRBJ2-7; abundance: few; v_gene: TRBV9; d_gene: -; CDR3nt: TGTGCCAGCAGCGTAGGGTCCTGGTCCTACGAGCAGTACTTC; CDR3aa: CASSVGSWSYEQYF
j_gene: TRBJ2-5; abundance: -; v_gene: TRBV20-1; d_gene: -; CDR3nt: TGCAGTGCTAGAGGGGGCGGGGGACAGTGTGTTTTC; CDR3aa: CSARGGGGQCVF
j_gene: TRBJ2-2; abundance: -; v_gene: TRBV11-2; d_gene: TRBD2; CDR3nt: TGTGCCAGCAGCTTAGCCCCGGGGGGAGCGAACGGGGAGCTGTTTTTT; CDR3aa: CASSLAPGGANGELFF
j_gene: TRBJ1-4; abundance: many; v_gene: TRBV15; d_gene: TRBD1; CDR3nt: TGTGCCACTTCTACAGGGGCTGAAAAACTGTTTTTT; CDR3aa: CATSTGAEKLFF
j_gene: TRBJ1-1; abundance: -; v_gene: TRBV2; d_gene: -; CDR3nt: TGTGCCAGCAGTACTGTCCTGGGGGCCCAACCTCACCACTCTGAAGCTTTCTTT; CDR3aa: CASSTVLGAQPHHSEAFF
j_gene: TRBJ2-7; abundance: -; v_gene: TRBV29-1; d_gene: TRBD2; CDR3nt: TGCAGCGTTGTGCCTAGCGGGACGGAAGGCTACGAGCAGTACTTC; CDR3aa: CSVVPSGTEGYEQYF
j_gene: TRBJ2-7; abundance: -; v_gene: TRBV2; d_gene: -; CDR3nt: TGTGCCAGCAGGATTGGGGCGTACGAGCAGTACTTC; CDR3aa: CASRIGAYEQYF
j_gene: TRBJ2-3; abundance: -; v_gene: TRBV9; d_gene: TRBD2; CDR3nt: TGTGCCAGCAGCGTGTCCGGGACTAGCGGGATCACAGATACGCAGTATTTT; CDR3aa: CASSVSGTSGITDTQYF
j_gene: TRBJ2-5; abundance: few; v_gene: TRBV9; d_gene: -; CDR3nt: TGTGCCAGCACCGAATACACAGGGACAGAGACCCAGTACTTC; CDR3aa: CASTEYTGTETQYF
j_gene: TRBJ2-2; abundance: -; v_gene: TRBV6-5; d_gene: TRBD2; CDR3nt: TGTGCCAGCAGTTCCAGACTAGCGGGAGTCACCGGGGAGCTGTTTTTT; CDR3aa: CASSSRLAGVTGELFF
j_gene: TRBJ1-4; abundance: -; v_gene: TRBV19; d_gene: -; CDR3nt: TGTGCCAGTAGTATAGACCCACCGGCAACTAATGAAAAACTGTTTTTT; CDR3aa: CASSIDPPATNEKLFF